This TCR beta chain comes out of a study of memory CD4+ T cells and cytomegalovirus serostatus. Method: immunoSEQ multiplex PCR; TCRdb's copy keeps in-frame clones and lacks some. The sample has some 66,000 clones, about 76% seen once. Study-wide results and caveats: CD4+ memory repertoires contained 67 of 164 reported CMV TCRbeta sequences.

The CDR3 runs 11 residues. V lost 9 bases and J lost 2, with 4 bases in between. Looked up from germline, CDR1 is MNHNY and CDR2 is SVGAGI (reference sequence). The sort gate was single viable CD3+CD4+CD8-CD45RO+ cells for memory CD4+ T cells. Serum IgG to CMV pp150, pp28, p38 and p52 defined serostatus. CD4+ T cells were isolated by positive magnetic selection. As regards this clone: Antigen unknown.

Sequencing input: memory CD4+ T cells from blood. The receptor comes from an adult in good health and CMV-seropositive. J is TRBJ2-2 and V is TRBV6-6; no firm D call. The CDR3 region has the DNA TGTGCCAGTAGTAACACCGGGGAGCTGTTTTTT. This encodes CASSNTGELFF.